Sequencing of this TCR beta chain was carried out in a study of T cells in Graves' hyperthyroidism and ophthalmopathy. Disease duration under 2 months; hyperthyroidism patients were aged 18 to 65. The blood specimen was taken at initial hyperthyroidism diagnosis, before any ophthalmopathy symptoms. Out of more than 8 ml of fresh peripheral blood came the PBMCs. Findings of the study overall: Ophthalmopathy got predicted by the model a median roughly 6.4 months before its onset.

What was amplified from RNA transcripts were TCR beta CDR3 regions. A set of HTBI primers served as the primers for a first-round RT-PCR of the TCR CDR3. TCRdb fed the multiplex PCR reads into MiXCR, producing one record per CDR3 protein. Here the sample spans about 720,000 distinct CDR3 sequences, around 19% being singletons. Germline lookup yields CDR1 ENHRY and CDR2 SYGVKD. CDR3 length: 11 residues. Trimming pared 3 bases from V and 7 bases from J, leaving 6 bases between. With regard to this clonotype: Its antigen remains unknown.

This clonotype was sampled from a woman aged 45-65 years with Graves' hyperthyroidism that later progressed to Graves' ophthalmopathy. The V gene is TRBV10-3, the J gene TRBJ1-2; D is unclear. Sequenced material: blood. This chain's CDR3 is CAISDRGGYTF. DNA for the CDR3: TGTGCCATCAGTGATCGTGGTGGCTACACCTTC.